This TCR beta chain was sequenced in a study of blood T cell repertoires in COVID-19. The CDR3 is 13 residues long. The V end was cut by 3 bases, the J end by 0 bases, with 5 bases between. Germline CDR1 and CDR2: LGHDT and YNNKEL (reference sequence). TCRdb keeps only in-frame clones here, not all; method: immunoSEQ multiplex PCR. The sample yields about 100,000 clones, about 80% seen once. J is TRBJ1-2 and V is TRBV3-1 (or the pseudogene TRBV3-2); no clear D. The sequenced sample was peripheral blood. The sequence was obtained from a woman aged 70-85 years with acute or convalescent COVID-19. CDR3 nucleotides: TGTGCCAGCAGCCAGGTAGCTAACTATGGCTACACCTTC. Translation: CASSQVANYGYTF.